This entry lists 3 T cell receptor beta chains sequenced from one sample in a study of blood T cell repertoires in COVID-19. Generated by immunoSEQ multiplex PCR, the TCRdb table keeps only in-frame clones and is missing some. The table includes hundreds of thousands of clones, about 80% detected once. Source material: peripheral blood. These receptors were obtained from a woman of 80 years or more with acute or convalescent COVID-19.

This chain uses TRBV18 with TRBJ1-2; a possible D gene is TRBD1 (6 bases). The ends were cut back, 3 bases at V and 5 bases at J, with 10 bases in the middle. CDR1 is KGHSH and CDR2 is LQKENI in the germline V gene. The CDR3 is 13 residues long. CDR3 sequence: CASSPGAEYGYTF. CDR3 DNA: TGTGCCAGCTCACCGGGGGCCGAGTATGGCTACACCTTC.

V usage is TRBV7-8 and J usage is TRBJ2-3; 8 bases map to TRBD2. The CDR3 is made up of 16 amino acids. V was pared by 5 bases and J by 4 bases, with 11 bases of the junction left unmatched. CDR1 is SGHVS, CDR2 FQNEAQ, per germline. CDR3 nucleotides: TGTGCCAGCAGCCTGGGACTAGGGGGGAGGGCAGATACGCAGTATTTT. Amino acids: CASSLGLGGRADTQYF. The full variable domain, its missing parts supplied by reference TRBV7-8 and TRBJ2-3, is GAGVSQSPRYKVAKRGQDVALRCDPISGHVSLFWYQQALGQGPEFLTYFQNEAQLDKSGLPSDRFFAERPEGSVSTLKIQRTQQEDSAVYLCASSLGLGGRADTQYFGPGTRLTVL.

CDR3 coding DNA: TGTGCCAGCAGCCGAGGCGGGATCTCAGGATTGAATGAGCAGTTCTTC. Translated: CASSRGGISGLNEQFF. The chain links TRBV3-1 (or the pseudogene TRBV3-2) to TRBJ2-1; a weak D match, TRBD2 (6 bases). CDR3 length: 16 amino acids. Trimming cost V 4 bases and J 7 bases, with 20 bases left between them. The V gene's germline CDR1 is LGHDT and CDR2 YNNKEL (reference sequence).